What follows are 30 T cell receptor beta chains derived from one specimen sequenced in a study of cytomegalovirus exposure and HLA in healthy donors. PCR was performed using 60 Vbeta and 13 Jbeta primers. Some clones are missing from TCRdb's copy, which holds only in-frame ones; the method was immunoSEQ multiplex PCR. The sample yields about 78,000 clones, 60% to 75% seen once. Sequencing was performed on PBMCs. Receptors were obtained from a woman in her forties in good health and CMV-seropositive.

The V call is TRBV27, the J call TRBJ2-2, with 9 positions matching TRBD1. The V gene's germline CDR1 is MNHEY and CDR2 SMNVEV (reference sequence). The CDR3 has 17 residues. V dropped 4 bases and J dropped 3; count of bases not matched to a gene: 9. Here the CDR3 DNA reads TGTGCCAGCAGTTCTACCGCGGACAGGGGAGACACCGGGGAGCTGTTTTTT. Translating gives CASSSTADRGDTGELFF.

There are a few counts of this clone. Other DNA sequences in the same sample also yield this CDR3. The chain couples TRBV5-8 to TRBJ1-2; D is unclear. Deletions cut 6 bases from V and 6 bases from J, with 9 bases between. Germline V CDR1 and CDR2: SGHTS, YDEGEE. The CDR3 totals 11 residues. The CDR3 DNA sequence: TGTGCCAGCACCCGGGGTGATGGCTACACCTTC. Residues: CASTRGDGYTF.

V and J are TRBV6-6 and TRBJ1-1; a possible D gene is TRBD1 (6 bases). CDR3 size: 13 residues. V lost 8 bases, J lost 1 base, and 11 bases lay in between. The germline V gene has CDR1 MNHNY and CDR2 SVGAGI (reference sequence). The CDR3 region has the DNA TGTGCCAGCGGACAGTCCCCGAACACTGAAGCTTTCTTT. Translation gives CASGQSPNTEAFF.

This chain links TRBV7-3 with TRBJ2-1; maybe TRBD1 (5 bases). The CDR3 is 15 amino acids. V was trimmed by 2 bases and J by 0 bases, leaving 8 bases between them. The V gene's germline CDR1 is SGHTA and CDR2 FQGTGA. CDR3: CASSLDSFSYNEQFF. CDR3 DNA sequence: TGTGCCAGCAGCTTAGACAGCTTCTCCTACAATGAGCAGTTCTTC.

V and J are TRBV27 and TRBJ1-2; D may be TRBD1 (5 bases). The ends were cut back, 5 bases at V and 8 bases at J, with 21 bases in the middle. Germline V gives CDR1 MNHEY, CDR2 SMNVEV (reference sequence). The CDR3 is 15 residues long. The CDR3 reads CASSPQKGAMRGYTF. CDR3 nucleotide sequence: TGTGCCAGCAGTCCCCAAAAAGGGGCTATGCGAGGCTACACCTTC.

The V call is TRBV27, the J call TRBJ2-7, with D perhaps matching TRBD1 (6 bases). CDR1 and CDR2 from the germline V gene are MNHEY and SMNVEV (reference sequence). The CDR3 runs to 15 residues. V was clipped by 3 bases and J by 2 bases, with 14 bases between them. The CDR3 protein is CASSFADSQTYEQYF. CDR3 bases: TGTGCCAGCAGTTTCGCGGACAGCCAAACCTACGAGCAGTACTTC.

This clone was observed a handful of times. CDR3 in amino acids: CASSTGLAGPDSYNEQFF. CDR3 DNA: TGTGCCAGCAGCACGGGACTAGCGGGTCCGGACTCCTACAATGAGCAGTTCTTC. The rearrangement links TRBV7-9 to TRBJ2-1, with 12 bases aligning to TRBD2. CDR3 length equals 18 residues. Germline loops: CDR1 SEHNR, CDR2 FQNEAQ (reference sequence). Germline trimming cut 5 bases from V and 0 bases from J; bases unmatched to any gene: 8.

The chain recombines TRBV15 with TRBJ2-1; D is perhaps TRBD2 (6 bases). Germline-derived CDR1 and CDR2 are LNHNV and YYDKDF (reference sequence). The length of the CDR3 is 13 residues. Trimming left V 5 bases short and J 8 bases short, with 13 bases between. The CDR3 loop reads CATSSPTRDEQFF. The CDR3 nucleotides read TGTGCCACCAGCTCCCCGACTAGGGATGAGCAGTTCTTC.

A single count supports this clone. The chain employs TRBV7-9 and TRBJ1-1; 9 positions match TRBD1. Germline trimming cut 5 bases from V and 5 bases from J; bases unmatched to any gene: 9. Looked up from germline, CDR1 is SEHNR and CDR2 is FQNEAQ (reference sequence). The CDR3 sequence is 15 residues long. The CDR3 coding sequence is TGTGCCAGCAGCCCGCGGACAGGGGCGTTTACTGAAGCTTTCTTT. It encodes CASSPRTGAFTEAFF.

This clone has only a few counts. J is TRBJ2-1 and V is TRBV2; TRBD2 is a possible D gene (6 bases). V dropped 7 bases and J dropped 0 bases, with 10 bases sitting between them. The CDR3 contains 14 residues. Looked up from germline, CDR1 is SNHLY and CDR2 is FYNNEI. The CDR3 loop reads CASNAGSSYNEQFF. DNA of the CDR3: TGTGCCAGCAATGCGGGGAGCTCCTACAATGAGCAGTTCTTC.

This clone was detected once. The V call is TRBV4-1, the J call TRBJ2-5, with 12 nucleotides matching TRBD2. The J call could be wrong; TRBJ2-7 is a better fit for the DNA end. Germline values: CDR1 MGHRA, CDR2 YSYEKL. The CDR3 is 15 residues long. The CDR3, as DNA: TGCGCCAGCAGCCAACCGACTAGCGGGAGCCACGAGCAGTACTTC. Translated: CASSQPTSGSHEQYF.

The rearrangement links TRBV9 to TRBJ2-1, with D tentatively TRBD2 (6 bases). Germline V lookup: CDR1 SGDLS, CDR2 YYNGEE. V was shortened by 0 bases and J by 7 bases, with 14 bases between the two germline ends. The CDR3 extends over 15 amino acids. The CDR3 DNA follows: TGTGCCAGCAGCGTAGTGGCGGGGAGACATAATGAGCAGTTCTTC. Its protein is CASSVVAGRHNEQFF.

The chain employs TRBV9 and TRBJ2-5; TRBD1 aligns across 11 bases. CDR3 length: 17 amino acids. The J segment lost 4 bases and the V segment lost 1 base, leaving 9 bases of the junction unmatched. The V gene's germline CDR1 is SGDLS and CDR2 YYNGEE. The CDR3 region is CASSVSLGQGDGETQYF. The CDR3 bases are TGTGCCAGCAGCGTATCATTGGGACAGGGGGATGGAGAGACCCAGTACTTC.

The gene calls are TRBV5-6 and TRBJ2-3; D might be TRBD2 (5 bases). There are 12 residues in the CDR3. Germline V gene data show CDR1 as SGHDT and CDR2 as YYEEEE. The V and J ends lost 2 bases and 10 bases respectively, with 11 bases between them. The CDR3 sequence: CASSFSSGAQYF. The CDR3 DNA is TGTGCCAGCAGCTTTAGCAGCGGTGCGCAGTATTTT. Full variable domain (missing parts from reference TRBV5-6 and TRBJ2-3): DAGVTQSPTHLIKTRGQQVTLRCSPKSGHDTVSWYQQALGQGPQFIFQYYEEEERQRGNFPDRFSGHQFPNYSSELNVNALLLGDSALYLCASSFSSGAQYFGPGTRLTVL.

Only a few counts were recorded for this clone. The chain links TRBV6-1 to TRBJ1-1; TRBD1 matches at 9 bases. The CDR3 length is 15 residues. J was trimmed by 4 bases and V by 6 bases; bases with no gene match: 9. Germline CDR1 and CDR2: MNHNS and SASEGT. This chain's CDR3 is CASRIDLTGGTEAFF. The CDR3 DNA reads TGTGCCAGCAGGATAGATTTGACAGGGGGCACTGAAGCTTTCTTT.

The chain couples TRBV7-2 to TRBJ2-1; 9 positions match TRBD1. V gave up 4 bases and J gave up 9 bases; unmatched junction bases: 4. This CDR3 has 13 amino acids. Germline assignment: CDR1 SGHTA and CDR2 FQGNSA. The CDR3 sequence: CASSSGTGTEQFF. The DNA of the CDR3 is TGTGCCAGCAGCTCAGGGACAGGGACTGAGCAGTTCTTC.

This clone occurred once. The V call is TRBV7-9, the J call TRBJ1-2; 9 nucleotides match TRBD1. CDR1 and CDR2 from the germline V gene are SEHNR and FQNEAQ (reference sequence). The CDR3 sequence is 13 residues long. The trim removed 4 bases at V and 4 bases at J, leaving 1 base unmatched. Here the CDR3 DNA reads TGTGCCAGCAGCTCGGGACAGGGCTATGGCTACACCTTC. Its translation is CASSSGQGYGYTF.

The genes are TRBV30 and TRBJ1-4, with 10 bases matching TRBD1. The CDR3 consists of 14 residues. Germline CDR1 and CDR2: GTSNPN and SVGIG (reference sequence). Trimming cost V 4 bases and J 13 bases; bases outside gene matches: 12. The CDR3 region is CAWNGQGDFSTLFF. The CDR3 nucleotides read TGTGCCTGGAATGGACAGGGGGATTTTTCTACACTGTTTTTT.

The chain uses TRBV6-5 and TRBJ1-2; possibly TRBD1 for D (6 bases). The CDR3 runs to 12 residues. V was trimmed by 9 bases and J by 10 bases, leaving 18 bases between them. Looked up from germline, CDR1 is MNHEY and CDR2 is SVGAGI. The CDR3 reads CASKTGGGTYTF. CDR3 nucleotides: TGTGCCAGTAAAACCGGGGGGGGCACCTACACCTTC.

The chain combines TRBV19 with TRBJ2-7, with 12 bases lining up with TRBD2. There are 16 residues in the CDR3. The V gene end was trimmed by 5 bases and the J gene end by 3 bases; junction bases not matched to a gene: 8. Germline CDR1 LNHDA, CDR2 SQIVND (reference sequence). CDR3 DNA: TGTGCCAGTAGTCTGCGACTAGCGGGAGAGGTCTACGAGCAGTACTTC. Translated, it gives CASSLRLAGEVYEQYF.

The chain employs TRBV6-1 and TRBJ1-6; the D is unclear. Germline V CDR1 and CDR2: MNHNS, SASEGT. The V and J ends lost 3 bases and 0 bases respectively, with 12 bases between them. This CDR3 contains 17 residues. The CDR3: CASSELSSNSYNSPLHF. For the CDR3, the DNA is TGTGCCAGCAGTGAGCTATCGAGTAACTCCTATAATTCACCCCTCCACTTT.

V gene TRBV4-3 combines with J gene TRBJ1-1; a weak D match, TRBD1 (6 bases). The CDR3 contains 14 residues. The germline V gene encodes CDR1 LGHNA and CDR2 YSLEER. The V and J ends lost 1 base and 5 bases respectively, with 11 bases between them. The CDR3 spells CASSQVGGGTEAFF. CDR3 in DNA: TGCGCCAGCAGCCAAGTAGGGGGAGGGACTGAAGCTTTCTTT.

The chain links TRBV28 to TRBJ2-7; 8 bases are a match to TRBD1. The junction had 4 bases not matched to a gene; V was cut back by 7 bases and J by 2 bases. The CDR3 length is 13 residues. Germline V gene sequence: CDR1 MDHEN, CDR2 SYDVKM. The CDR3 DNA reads TGTGCCAGCAATCAGGGGGCCACCTACGAGCAGTACTTC. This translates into CASNQGATYEQYF.

The CDR3 loop reads CASSHGAGTEAFF. As DNA, the CDR3 is TGTGCCAGCAGTCACGGAGCCGGAACTGAAGCTTTCTTT. This chain connects TRBV7-2 to TRBJ1-1; D remains unclear. The CDR3 length is 13 residues. Trimming took off 6 bases at V and 5 bases at J, with 13 bases between the two ends. Germline V lookup: CDR1 SGHTA, CDR2 FQGNSA.

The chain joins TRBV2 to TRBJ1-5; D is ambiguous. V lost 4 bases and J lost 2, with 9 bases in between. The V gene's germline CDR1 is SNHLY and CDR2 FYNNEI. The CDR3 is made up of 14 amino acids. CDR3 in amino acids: CASSGGDGNQPQHF. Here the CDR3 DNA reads TGTGCCAGCAGTGGCGGGGATGGCAATCAGCCCCAGCATTTT.

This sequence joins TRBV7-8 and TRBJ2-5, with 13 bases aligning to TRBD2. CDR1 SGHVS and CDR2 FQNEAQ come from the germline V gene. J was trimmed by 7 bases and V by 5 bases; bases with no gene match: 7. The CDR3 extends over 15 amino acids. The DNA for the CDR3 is TGTGCCAGCAGCGTTACTAGCGGGGGGGCCGGGACCCAGTACTTC. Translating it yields CASSVTSGGAGTQYF. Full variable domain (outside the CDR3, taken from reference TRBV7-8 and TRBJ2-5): GAGVSQSPRYKVAKRGQDVALRCDPISGHVSLFWYQQALGQGPEFLTYFQNEAQLDKSGLPSDRFFAERPEGSVSTLKIQRTQQEDSAVYLCASSVTSGGAGTQYFGPGTRLLVL.

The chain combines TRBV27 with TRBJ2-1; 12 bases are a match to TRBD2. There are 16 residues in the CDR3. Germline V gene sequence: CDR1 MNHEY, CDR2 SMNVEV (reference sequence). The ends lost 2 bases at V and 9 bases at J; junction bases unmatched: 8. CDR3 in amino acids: CASSLVGLAGKGEQFF. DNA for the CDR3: TGTGCCAGCAGTTTAGTCGGACTAGCGGGAAAGGGTGAGCAGTTCTTC.

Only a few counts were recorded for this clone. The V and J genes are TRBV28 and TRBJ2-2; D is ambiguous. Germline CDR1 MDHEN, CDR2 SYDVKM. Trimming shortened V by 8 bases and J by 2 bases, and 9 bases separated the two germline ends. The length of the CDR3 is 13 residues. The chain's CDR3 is CASLSRNTGELFF. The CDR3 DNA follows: TGTGCCAGCCTTAGTCGAAACACCGGGGAGCTGTTTTTT.

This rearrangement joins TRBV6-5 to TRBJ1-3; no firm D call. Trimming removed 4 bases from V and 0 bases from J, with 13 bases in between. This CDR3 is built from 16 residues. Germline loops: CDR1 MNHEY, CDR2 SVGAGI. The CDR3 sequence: CASSSSRLFSGNTIYF. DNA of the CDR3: TGTGCCAGCAGTTCCTCAAGACTGTTCTCTGGAAACACCATATATTTT.

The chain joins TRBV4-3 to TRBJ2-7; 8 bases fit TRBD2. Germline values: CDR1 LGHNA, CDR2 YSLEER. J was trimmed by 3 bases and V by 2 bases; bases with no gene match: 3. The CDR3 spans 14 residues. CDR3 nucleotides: TGCGCCAGCAGCCAACGGGGGGGCCTCTACGAGCAGTACTTC. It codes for CASSQRGGLYEQYF.